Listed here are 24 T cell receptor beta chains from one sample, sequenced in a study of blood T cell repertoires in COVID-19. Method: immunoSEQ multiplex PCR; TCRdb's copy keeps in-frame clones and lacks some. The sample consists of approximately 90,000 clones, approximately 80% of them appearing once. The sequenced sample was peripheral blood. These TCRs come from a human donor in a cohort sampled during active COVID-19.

The CDR3 nucleotides read TGTGCCAGCAGCCCCCGAGGCAGTACCTCAACTAATGAAAAACTGTTTTTT. This codes for CASSPRGSTSTNEKLFF. The rearrangement links TRBV7-9 to TRBJ1-4; D is ambiguous. This CDR3 contains 17 residues. The V end lost 5 bases, the J end lost 0 bases, and 16 bases lay between the germline ends. Germline values: CDR1 SEHNR, CDR2 FQNEAQ (reference sequence).

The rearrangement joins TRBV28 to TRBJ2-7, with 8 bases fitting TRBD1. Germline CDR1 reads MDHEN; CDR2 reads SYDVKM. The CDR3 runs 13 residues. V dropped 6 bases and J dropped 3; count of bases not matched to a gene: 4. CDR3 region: CASSVDRDYEQYF. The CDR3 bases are TGTGCCAGCAGCGTGGACAGGGACTACGAGCAGTACTTC.

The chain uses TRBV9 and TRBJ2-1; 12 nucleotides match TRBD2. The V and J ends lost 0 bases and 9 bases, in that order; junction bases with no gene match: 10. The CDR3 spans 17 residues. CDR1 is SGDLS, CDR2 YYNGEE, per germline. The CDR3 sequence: CASSVAAASGRGGEQFF. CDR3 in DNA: TGTGCCAGCAGCGTAGCAGCGGCTAGCGGGAGGGGGGGTGAGCAGTTCTTC.

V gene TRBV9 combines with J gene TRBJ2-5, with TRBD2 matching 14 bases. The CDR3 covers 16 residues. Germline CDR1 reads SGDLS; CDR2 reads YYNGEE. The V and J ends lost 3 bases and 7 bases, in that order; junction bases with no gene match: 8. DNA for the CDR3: TGTGCCAGCAGCGCCGGGACTAGCGGGAGCTCGTGGACCCAGTACTTC. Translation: CASSAGTSGSSWTQYF.

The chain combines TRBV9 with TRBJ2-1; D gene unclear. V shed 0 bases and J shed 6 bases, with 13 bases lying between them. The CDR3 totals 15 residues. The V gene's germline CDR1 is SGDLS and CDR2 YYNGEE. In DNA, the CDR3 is TGTGCCAGCAGCGTAGACACTTACTATCGCAATGAGCAGTTCTTC. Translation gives CASSVDTYYRNEQFF. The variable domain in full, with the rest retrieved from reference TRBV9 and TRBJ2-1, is DSGVTQTPKHLITATGQRVTLRCSPRSGDLSVYWYQQSLDQGLQFLIQYYNGEERAKGNILERFSAQQFPDLHSELNLSSLELGDSALYFCASSVDTYYRNEQFFGPGTRLTVL.

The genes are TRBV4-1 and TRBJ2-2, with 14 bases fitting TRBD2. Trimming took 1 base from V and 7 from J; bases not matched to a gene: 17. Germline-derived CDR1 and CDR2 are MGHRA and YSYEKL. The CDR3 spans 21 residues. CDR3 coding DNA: TGCGCCAGCAGCCAAGCAGCACCCAGGGGGACTAGCGGGAGTAAGGGCGGGGAGCTGTTTTTT. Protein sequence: CASSQAAPRGTSGSKGGELFF.

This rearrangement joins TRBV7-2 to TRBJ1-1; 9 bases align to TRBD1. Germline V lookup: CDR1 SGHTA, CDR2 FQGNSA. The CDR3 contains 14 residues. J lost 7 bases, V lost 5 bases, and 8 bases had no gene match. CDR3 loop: CASSPRTGAGEAFF. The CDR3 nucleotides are TGTGCCAGCAGCCCACGGACAGGGGCTGGTGAAGCTTTCTTT.

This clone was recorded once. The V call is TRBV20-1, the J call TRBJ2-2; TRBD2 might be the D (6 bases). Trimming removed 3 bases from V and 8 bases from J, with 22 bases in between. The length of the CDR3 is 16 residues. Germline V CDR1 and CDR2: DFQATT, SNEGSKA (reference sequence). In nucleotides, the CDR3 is TGCAGTGCTAGTAAACTCGGCCGACTAGAAGGGGGGGAGCTGTTTTTT. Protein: CSASKLGRLEGGELFF.

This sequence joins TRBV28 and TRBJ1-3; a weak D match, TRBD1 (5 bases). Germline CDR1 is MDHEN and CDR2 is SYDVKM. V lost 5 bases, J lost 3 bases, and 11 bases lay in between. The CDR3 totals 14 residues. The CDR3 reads CASSIRDYGNTIYF. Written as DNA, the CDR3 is TGTGCCAGCAGTATCCGGGACTATGGAAACACCATATATTTT. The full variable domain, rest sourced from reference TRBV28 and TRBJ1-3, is DVKVTQSSRYLVKRTGEKVFLECVQDMDHENMFWYRQDPGLGLRLIYFSYDVKMKEKGDIPEGYSVSREKKERFSLILESASTNQTSMYLCASSIRDYGNTIYFGEGSWLTVV.

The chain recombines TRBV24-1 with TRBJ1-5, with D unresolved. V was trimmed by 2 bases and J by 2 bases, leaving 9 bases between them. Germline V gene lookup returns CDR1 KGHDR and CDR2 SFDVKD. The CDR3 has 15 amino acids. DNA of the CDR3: TGTGCCACCAGTGATTCTGGGAGGCGCAATCAGCCCCAGCATTTT. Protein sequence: CATSDSGRRNQPQHF.

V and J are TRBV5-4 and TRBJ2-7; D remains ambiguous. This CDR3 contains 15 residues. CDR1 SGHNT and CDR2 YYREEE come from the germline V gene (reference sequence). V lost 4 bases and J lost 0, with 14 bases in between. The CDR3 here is CASSPGAVSSYEQYF. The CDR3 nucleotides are TGTGCCAGCAGCCCTGGTGCGGTTAGCTCCTACGAGCAGTACTTC.

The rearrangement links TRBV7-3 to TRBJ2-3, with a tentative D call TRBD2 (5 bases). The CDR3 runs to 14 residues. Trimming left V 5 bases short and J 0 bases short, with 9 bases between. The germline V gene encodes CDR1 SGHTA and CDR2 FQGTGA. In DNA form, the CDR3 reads TGTGCCAGCAGCCAAAGGACTAGCACAGATACGCAGTATTTT. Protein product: CASSQRTSTDTQYF.

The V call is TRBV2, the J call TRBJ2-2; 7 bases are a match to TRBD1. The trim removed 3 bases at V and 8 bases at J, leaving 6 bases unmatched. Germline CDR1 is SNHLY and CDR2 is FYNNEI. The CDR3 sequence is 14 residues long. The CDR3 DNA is TGTGCCAGCAGTGATAGACAGGGTAGGGGGGAGCTGTTTTTT. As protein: CASSDRQGRGELFF.

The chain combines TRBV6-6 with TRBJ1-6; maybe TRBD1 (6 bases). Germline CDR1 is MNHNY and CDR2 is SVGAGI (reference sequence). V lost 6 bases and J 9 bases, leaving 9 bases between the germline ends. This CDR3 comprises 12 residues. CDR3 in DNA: TGTGCCAGCAGGGACAGCAGTTCACCCCTCCACTTT. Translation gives CASRDSSSPLHF.

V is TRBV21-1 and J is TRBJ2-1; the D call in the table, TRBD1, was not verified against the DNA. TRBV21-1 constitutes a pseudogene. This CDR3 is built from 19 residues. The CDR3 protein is CASSKLSTARRGRYNEQFF. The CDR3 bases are TGTGCCAGCAGCAAATTATCGACGGCCCGCAGGGGGAGATACAATGAGCAGTTCTTC.

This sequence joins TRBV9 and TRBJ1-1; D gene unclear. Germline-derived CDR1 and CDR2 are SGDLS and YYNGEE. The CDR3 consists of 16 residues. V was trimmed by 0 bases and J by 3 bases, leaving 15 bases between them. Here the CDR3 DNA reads TGTGCCAGCAGCGTAGGGGCTCCAAGGGAGGACACTGAAGCTTTCTTT. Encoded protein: CASSVGAPREDTEAFF.

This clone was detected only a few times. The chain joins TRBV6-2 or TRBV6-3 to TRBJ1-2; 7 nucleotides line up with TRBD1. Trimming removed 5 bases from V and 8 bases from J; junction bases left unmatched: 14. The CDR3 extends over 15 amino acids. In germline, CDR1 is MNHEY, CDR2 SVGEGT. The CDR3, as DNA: TGTGCCAGCAGTAGCCGTGGCCGGGACAGCATCGGCTACACCTTC. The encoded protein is CASSSRGRDSIGYTF.

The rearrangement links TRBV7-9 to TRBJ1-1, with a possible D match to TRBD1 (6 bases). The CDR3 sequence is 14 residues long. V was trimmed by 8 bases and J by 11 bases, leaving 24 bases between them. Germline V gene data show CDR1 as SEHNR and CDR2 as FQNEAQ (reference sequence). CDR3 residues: CASRRQELYSRAFF. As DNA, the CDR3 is TGTGCCAGCCGAAGACAGGAACTCTATTCAAGGGCTTTCTTT.

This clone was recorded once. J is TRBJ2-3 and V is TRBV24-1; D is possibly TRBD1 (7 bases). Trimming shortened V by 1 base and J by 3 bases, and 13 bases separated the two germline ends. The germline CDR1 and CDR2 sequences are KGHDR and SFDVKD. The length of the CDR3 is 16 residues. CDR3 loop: CATSDFYRGGTDTQYF. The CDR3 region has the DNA TGTGCCACCAGTGATTTTTACAGGGGAGGAACAGATACGCAGTATTTT.

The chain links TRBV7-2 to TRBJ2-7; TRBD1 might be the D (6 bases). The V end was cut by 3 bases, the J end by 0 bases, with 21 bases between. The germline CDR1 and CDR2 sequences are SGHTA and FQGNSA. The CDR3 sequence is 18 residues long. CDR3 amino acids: CASSFNLQGTLSSYEQYF. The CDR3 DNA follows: TGTGCCAGCAGCTTTAATCTGCAGGGGACACTGAGCTCCTACGAGCAGTACTTC.

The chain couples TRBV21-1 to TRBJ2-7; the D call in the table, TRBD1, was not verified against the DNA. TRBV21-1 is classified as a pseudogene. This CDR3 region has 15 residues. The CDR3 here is CASPPPGQGTFEQYF. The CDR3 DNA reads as TGTGCCAGTCCTCCACCGGGACAGGGGACGTTCGAGCAGTACTTC.

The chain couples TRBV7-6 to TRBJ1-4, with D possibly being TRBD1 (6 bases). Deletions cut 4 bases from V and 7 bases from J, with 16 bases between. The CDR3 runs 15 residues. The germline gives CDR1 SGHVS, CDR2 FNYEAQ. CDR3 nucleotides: TGTGCCAGCAGCTATGAGCGGGGGCAAGGTGAAAAACTGTTTTTT. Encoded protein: CASSYERGQGEKLFF.

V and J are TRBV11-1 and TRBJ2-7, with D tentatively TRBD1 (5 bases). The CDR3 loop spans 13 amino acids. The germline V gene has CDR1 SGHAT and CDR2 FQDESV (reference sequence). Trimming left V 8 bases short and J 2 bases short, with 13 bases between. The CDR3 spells CASRRRGPYEQYF. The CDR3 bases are TGTGCCAGCCGCCGAAGGGGCCCCTACGAGCAGTACTTC.

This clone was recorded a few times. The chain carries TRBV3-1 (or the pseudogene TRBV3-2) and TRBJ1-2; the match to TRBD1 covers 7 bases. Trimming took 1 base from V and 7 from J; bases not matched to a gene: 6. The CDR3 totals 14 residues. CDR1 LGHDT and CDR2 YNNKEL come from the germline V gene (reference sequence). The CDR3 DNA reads TGTGCCAGCAGCCAAGGAGGGGGCGCAGCTGGCTACACCTTC. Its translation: CASSQGGGAAGYTF.